This TCR beta chain was retrieved from a study of T cells in Graves' hyperthyroidism and ophthalmopathy. Only a few counts were recorded for this clonotype. Amplified TCR beta CDR3 regions came from RNA transcripts. A set of HTBI primers served as the primers for a first-round RT-PCR of the TCR CDR3. Each CDR3 protein is one row after TCRdb ran MiXCR on the multiplex PCR reads. The profile shows fewer than 450,000 distinct CDR3 sequences, about a sixth of them singletons. The study left out patients who had uncontrolled infection, other autoimmune disease, pregnancy or lactation. CDR1 and CDR2 (germline): ENHRY, SYGVKD. The length of the CDR3 is 19 residues. V lost 4 bases to trimming and J lost 0 bases, with 22 bases between them.

Sequenced: blood. This TCR came from a woman aged 25 to 45 with Graves' hyperthyroidism that later progressed to Graves' ophthalmopathy. The rearrangement links TRBV10-3 to TRBJ2-1; TRBD2 might be the D (6 bases). The CDR3 nucleotides read TGTGCCATCAGTGTTTCCATGGGACTCCAACAGAGCTCCTACAATGAGCAGTTCTTC. It translates to CAISVSMGLQQSSYNEQFF.